This T cell receptor beta chain was observed in a study of blood T cell repertoires in COVID-19. This clone was picked up many times. Generated by immunoSEQ multiplex PCR, the TCRdb table keeps only in-frame clones and is missing some. The sample records 110,000 to 150,000 clones, roughly 90% being singletons. Germline V gene sequence: CDR1 MNHEY, CDR2 SMNVEV (reference sequence). The CDR3 totals 12 residues. The V gene lost 4 bases and the J gene lost 6 bases, with 6 bases spanning the gap. The source of this sequence is a man aged 45-60 years who had recovered from COVID-19. The sequencing input was PBMCs or T cells enriched from blood (not recorded which). V is TRBV27 and J is TRBJ1-4; possibly TRBD1 for D (6 bases). The CDR3 spells CASSSGDEKLFF. The CDR3 nucleotides read TGTGCCAGCAGTTCAGGGGATGAAAAACTGTTTTTT.